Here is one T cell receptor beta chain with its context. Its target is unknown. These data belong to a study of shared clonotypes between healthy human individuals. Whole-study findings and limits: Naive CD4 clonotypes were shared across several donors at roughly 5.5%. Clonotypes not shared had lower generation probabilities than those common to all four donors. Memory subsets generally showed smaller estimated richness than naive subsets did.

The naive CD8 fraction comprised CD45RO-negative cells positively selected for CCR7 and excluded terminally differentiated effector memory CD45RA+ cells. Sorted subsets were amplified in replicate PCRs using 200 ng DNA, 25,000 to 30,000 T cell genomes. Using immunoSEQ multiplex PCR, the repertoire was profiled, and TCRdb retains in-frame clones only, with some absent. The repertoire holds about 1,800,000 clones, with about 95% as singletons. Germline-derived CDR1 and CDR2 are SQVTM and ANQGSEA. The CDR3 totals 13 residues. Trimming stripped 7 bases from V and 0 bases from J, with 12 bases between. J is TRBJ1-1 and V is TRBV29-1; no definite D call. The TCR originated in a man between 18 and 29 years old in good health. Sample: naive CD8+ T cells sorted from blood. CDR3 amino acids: CSGQTSMNTEAFF. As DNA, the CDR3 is TGCAGCGGACAAACCAGCATGAACACTGAAGCTTTCTTT.